The 23 T cell receptor beta chains below were found in one sample sequenced in a study of blood T cell repertoires in COVID-19. The table came from immunoSEQ multiplex PCR; TCRdb's copy has only in-frame clones and leaves some out. The sample lists more than 150,000 clones, around 87% occurring once. Sequenced material: peripheral blood. The receptors were sampled from a man aged 50 or older with acute or convalescent COVID-19.

The chain carries TRBV5-6 and TRBJ1-5; the D is unclear. The length of the CDR3 is 13 residues. Germline V gives CDR1 SGHDT, CDR2 YYEEEE. V was pared by 7 bases and J by 9 bases, with 17 bases between. The CDR3 spells CASAVGGAGPQHF. In nucleotides, the CDR3 is TGTGCCAGCGCCGTTGGTGGAGCGGGGCCCCAGCATTTT.

The J gene is TRBJ2-5, the V gene TRBV5-4; possible D gene TRBD2, 5 bases. Trimming shortened V by 3 bases and J by 5 bases, and 14 bases separated the two germline ends. Germline loops: CDR1 SGHNT, CDR2 YYREEE (reference sequence). This CDR3 is built from 14 residues. CDR3 loop: CASSSGNYGETQYF. CDR3 DNA sequence: TGTGCCAGCAGCTCGGGAAACTACGGGGAGACCCAGTACTTC.

The rearrangement uses TRBV29-1 and TRBJ2-1, with 8 bases identical to TRBD2. Germline V gene sequence: CDR1 SQVTM, CDR2 ANQGSEA. The ends lost 2 bases at V and 8 bases at J; junction bases unmatched: 8. The CDR3 extends over 14 amino acids. CDR3 sequence reads: CSVESGTRLYEQFF. Written as DNA, the CDR3 is TGCAGCGTTGAAAGCGGGACTAGGTTATATGAGCAGTTCTTC.

This chain links TRBV6-4 with TRBJ1-4; a weak D match, TRBD1 (5 bases). The CDR3 runs 14 residues. The germline V gene encodes CDR1 MRHNA and CDR2 SNTAGT. Trimming took 2 bases from V and 8 from J, leaving 12 bases between them. CDR3 region: CASSDDRLWEKLFF. The CDR3 DNA reads as TGTGCCAGCAGTGACGACAGACTCTGGGAAAAACTGTTTTTT.

The chain has TRBV4-1 and TRBJ2-2; TRBD1 might be the D (5 bases). CDR3 length equals 16 residues. Germline lookup yields CDR1 MGHRA and CDR2 YSYEKL. The V and J ends lost 0 bases and 0 bases respectively, with 8 bases between them. CDR3 region: CASSQEGPSNTGELFF. As DNA, the CDR3 is TGCGCCAGCAGCCAAGAGGGGCCCTCGAACACCGGGGAGCTGTTTTTT.

The chain has TRBV5-5 and TRBJ1-2; D not resolved. Trimming removed 3 bases from V and 5 bases from J, with 8 bases in between. Germline CDR1 SGHKS, CDR2 YYEKEE (reference sequence). The CDR3 covers 12 residues. CDR3 residues: CASSYREYGYTF. Written as DNA, the CDR3 is TGTGCCAGCAGCTACCGGGAATATGGCTACACCTTC.

This clone was recorded once. The CDR3 reads CASSSTWRGGGSYEQFF. The CDR3 DNA sequence: TGTGCCAGCAGTTCCACCTGGAGGGGCGGGGGGAGCTATGAGCAGTTCTTC. The chain recombines TRBV28 with TRBJ2-1, with 8 bases fitting TRBD2. The germline V gene has CDR1 MDHEN and CDR2 SYDVKM. This CDR3 is built from 17 residues. The V segment lost 4 bases and the J segment 8 bases; nucleotides outside the gene matches: 16.

V is TRBV5-1 and J is TRBJ2-1; D remains ambiguous. CDR1 and CDR2 from the germline V gene are SGHRS and YFSETQ. This CDR3 is built from 15 residues. Trimming removed 0 bases from V and 0 bases from J, with 7 bases in between. In DNA form, the CDR3 reads TGCGCCAGCAGCTTGGCGTCGGTCTCCTACAATGAGCAGTTCTTC. This sequence encodes CASSLASVSYNEQFF. The full variable domain, with the rest looked up from reference TRBV5-1 and TRBJ2-1, is KAGVTQTPRYLIKTRGQQVTLSCSPISGHRSVSWYQQTPGQGLQFLFEYFSETQRNKGNFPGRFSGRQFSNSRSEMNVSTLELGDSALYLCASSLASVSYNEQFFGPGTRLTVL.

The V gene is TRBV7-9, the J gene TRBJ1-5; TRBD1 matches 9 bases. Trimming removed 5 bases from V and 5 bases from J; junction bases left unmatched: 4. The CDR3 sequence is 14 residues long. Germline lookup yields CDR1 SEHNR and CDR2 FQNEAQ (reference sequence). The CDR3 nucleotides are TGTGCCAGCAGCCACGGGACAGGGCATCAGCCCCAGCATTTT. It specifies CASSHGTGHQPQHF.

V usage is TRBV27 and J usage is TRBJ2-1, with 8 bases fitting TRBD2. The germline CDR1 and CDR2 sequences are MNHEY and SMNVEV (reference sequence). V dropped 0 bases and J dropped 2; count of bases not matched to a gene: 3. This CDR3 region has 16 residues. The CDR3 spells CASSLSSGLAYNEQFF. The DNA of the CDR3 is TGTGCCAGCAGTTTATCATCGGGACTAGCCTACAATGAGCAGTTCTTC.

The chain combines TRBV19 with TRBJ2-1, with 11 bases aligning to TRBD2. After removal of 6 bases from V and 10 bases from J, the junction contained 20 bases not matched to a gene. Germline values: CDR1 LNHDA, CDR2 SQIVND (reference sequence). The CDR3 loop spans 18 amino acids. The CDR3 is CASSFYPRGSGRAGEQFF. CDR3 in DNA: TGTGCCAGTAGCTTTTATCCTCGGGGTAGCGGGAGGGCAGGGGAGCAGTTCTTC.

This clone was observed once. This rearrangement joins TRBV6-5 to TRBJ1-6, with 9 bases that match TRBD1. The CDR3 extends over 16 amino acids. The germline V gene has CDR1 MNHEY and CDR2 SVGAGI. The V and J ends lost 2 bases and 6 bases, in that order; junction bases with no gene match: 5. Written as DNA, the CDR3 is TGTGCCAGCAGTTACGGGACAGGGTTTCCTAATTCACCCCTCCACTTT. The encoded protein is CASSYGTGFPNSPLHF.

The chain couples TRBV7-6 to TRBJ1-6; D is unresolved. Trimming shortened V by 4 bases and J by 7 bases, and 11 bases separated the two germline ends. Germline V gene sequence: CDR1 SGHVS, CDR2 FNYEAQ. The CDR3 loop spans 14 amino acids. CDR3 sequence (DNA): TGTGCCAGCAGCTCGCGGGGTTCCAATTCACCCCTCCACTTT. Translation: CASSSRGSNSPLHF.

This chain uses TRBV6-5 with TRBJ2-1; 15 bases align to TRBD2. The CDR3 is 15 residues long. The V segment lost 6 bases and the J segment 8 bases; nucleotides outside the gene matches: 5. CDR1 and CDR2 from the germline V gene are MNHEY and SVGAGI. The CDR3 nucleotides are TGTGCCAGCAGAAACGGACTAGCGGGAGGGTATGAGCAGTTCTTC. Translation gives CASRNGLAGGYEQFF.

This chain links TRBV7-2 with TRBJ1-2; 9 nucleotides match TRBD1. V shed 3 bases and J 2 bases; nucleotides not matched to a gene: 4. This CDR3 comprises 15 residues. Looked up from germline, CDR1 is SGHTA and CDR2 is FQGNSA. The CDR3, as DNA: TGTGCCAGCAGCTTCACAGGGGGCGCGAACTATGGCTACACCTTC. This gives the protein CASSFTGGANYGYTF.

The chain links TRBV2 to TRBJ1-5; D is unresolved. Looked up from germline, CDR1 is SNHLY and CDR2 is FYNNEI. Trimming took 3 bases from V and 4 from J, leaving 7 bases between them. The CDR3 contains 13 residues. The CDR3 DNA sequence: TGTGCCAGCAGTGATAACGCGAATCAGCCCCAGCATTTT. It is translated as CASSDNANQPQHF. Supplemented by reference TRBV2 and TRBJ1-5, the full variable domain reads EPEVTQTPSHQVTQMGQEVILRCVPISNHLYFYWYRQILGQKVEFLVSFYNNEISEKSEIFDDQFSVERPDGSNFTLKIRSTKLEDSAMYFCASSDNANQPQHFGDGTRLSIL.

This chain links TRBV27 with TRBJ2-2; 12 nucleotides match TRBD1. V shed 6 bases and J 4 bases; nucleotides not matched to a gene: 6. This CDR3 contains 16 residues. CDR1 and CDR2 (germline): MNHEY, SMNVEV (reference sequence). CDR3 protein: CASRKPGQGATGELFF. The CDR3, as DNA: TGTGCCAGCAGAAAACCGGGACAGGGGGCCACCGGGGAGCTGTTTTTT.

This sequence joins TRBV27 and TRBJ2-1; D unclear. The germline V gene has CDR1 MNHEY and CDR2 SMNVEV (reference sequence). The CDR3 is 13 residues long. V shed 3 bases and J shed 7 bases, with 10 bases lying between them. CDR3 DNA: TGTGCCAGCAGTTTGAGCCACGGTAATGAGCAGTTCTTC. It specifies CASSLSHGNEQFF.

Concerning this clone: The sample has other DNA sequences that encode this CDR3 too. The chain has TRBV7-9 and TRBJ2-3; D is uncertain. V was shortened by 1 base and J by 5 bases, with 10 bases between the two germline ends. Looked up from germline, CDR1 is SEHNR and CDR2 is FQNEAQ (reference sequence). The CDR3 contains 14 residues. DNA for the CDR3: TGTGCCAGCAGCTTAGGGGCAGGTAGAGATACGCAGTATTTT. As protein: CASSLGAGRDTQYF.

The chain combines TRBV29-1 with TRBJ1-2, with TRBD1 identical over 7 bases. Germline values: CDR1 SQVTM, CDR2 ANQGSEA. This CDR3 comprises 15 residues. J was trimmed by 0 bases and V by 4 bases; bases with no gene match: 8. CDR3 nucleotide sequence: TGCAGCGTTGGGGACAGAGGGTTAACTAACTATGGCTACACCTTC. As protein: CSVGDRGLTNYGYTF.

The J gene is TRBJ1-5, the V gene TRBV4-1; perhaps TRBD1 as D (6 bases). V lost 0 bases, J lost 8 bases, and 14 bases lay in between. The CDR3 is made up of 15 amino acids. In germline, CDR1 is MGHRA, CDR2 YSYEKL. DNA for the CDR3: TGCGCCAGCAGCCAAGAATCGGGGAAGGGGGAGCCCCAGCATTTT. Its translation is CASSQESGKGEPQHF.

The chain has TRBV28 and TRBJ2-5; tentatively, D is TRBD2 (5 bases). V was cut by 7 bases and J by 3 bases, with 15 bases left in between. Germline V gene lookup returns CDR1 MDHEN and CDR2 SYDVKM. The length of the CDR3 is 14 residues. CDR3 nucleotide sequence: TGTGCCAGCAAGGAGGAACCCATAAAAGAGACCCAGTACTTC. This sequence encodes CASKEEPIKETQYF.

The genes are TRBV2 and TRBJ1-2; maybe TRBD1 (5 bases). CDR3 length: 14 amino acids. Trimming cost V 5 bases and J 1 base, with 11 bases left between them. Looked up from germline, CDR1 is SNHLY and CDR2 is FYNNEI. CDR3 nucleotide sequence: TGTGCCAGCAGTTTGACAGACCTTAACTATGGCTACACCTTC. Protein product: CASSLTDLNYGYTF.